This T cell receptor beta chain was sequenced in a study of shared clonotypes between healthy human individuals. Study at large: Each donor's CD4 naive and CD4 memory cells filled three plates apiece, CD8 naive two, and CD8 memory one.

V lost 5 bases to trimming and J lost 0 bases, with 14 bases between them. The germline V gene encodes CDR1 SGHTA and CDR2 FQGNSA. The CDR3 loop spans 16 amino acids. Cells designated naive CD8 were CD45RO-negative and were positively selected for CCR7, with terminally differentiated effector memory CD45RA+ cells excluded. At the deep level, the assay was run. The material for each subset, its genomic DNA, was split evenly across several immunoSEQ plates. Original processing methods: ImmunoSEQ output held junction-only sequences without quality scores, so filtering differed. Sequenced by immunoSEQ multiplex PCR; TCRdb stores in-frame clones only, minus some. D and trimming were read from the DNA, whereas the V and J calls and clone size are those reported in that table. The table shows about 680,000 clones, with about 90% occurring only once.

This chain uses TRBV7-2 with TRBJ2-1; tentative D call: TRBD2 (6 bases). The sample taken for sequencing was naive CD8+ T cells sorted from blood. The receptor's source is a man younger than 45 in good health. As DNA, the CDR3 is TGTGCCAGCAGCCCTTTAGCGGAACCCTCCTACAATGAGCAGTTCTTC. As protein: CASSPLAEPSYNEQFF.